This T cell receptor beta chain comes out of a study of blood T cell repertoires in COVID-19. Study-wide context: The analysed material was cDNA or gDNA that came from T cells, B-cell-depleted T cells, or PBMCs.

Followed over time, Seattle patients had been enrolled while infection was active. Trimming took 4 bases from V and 0 from J; bases not matched to a gene: 5. Germline lookup yields CDR1 SGHVS and CDR2 FQNEAQ. CDR3 size: 15 residues. Per the authors' pipeline: Estimates of nucleated cell counts were drawn from the amplification of reference gene primers. Profiled with immunoSEQ multiplex PCR; TCRdb holds only in-frame clones, not every one. D and trimming come from the DNA, and the V and J calls and clone size come from that table. Of almost 300,000 clones listed, under 90% were seen once; the top ten hold 11%.

The chain recombines TRBV7-8 with TRBJ2-7; 8 nucleotides line up with TRBD1. This TCR was sampled from a woman under 40 with COVID-19, enrolled during active disease. Sample: peripheral blood. DNA for the CDR3: TGTGCCAGCAGCTCCCCTGACAGGGGCTCCTACGAGCAGTACTTC. Translating it yields CASSSPDRGSYEQYF.